This TCR beta chain appears in the sequencing data of a study of a mutant IDH1 vaccine in newly diagnosed glioma. Turning to the study itself: In some groups vaccination began 4-6 weeks post-radiotherapy; others received it with temozolomide. Patients got radiotherapy, temozolomide, or both beforehand, and most got both.

On this clone itself: Its antigen is not known.

This CDR3 spans 11 amino acids. Germline values: CDR1 DFQATT, CDR2 SNEGSKA (reference sequence). Trimming removed 1 base at V and 6 bases at J, with 4 bases between. The time point denotes: week 47, end of study. One vaccine dose held 300 ug of mutant IDH1 20-mer peptide and came with topical imiquimod. TCRdb keeps only in-frame clones here, not all; method: immunoSEQ multiplex PCR. This table holds about 56,000 clones, about 80% found once. Whole-study findings and limits: It was about 92% of patients that developed vaccine-induced immune responses.

This TCR came from a man in his fifties with glioma. Sequences were derived from PBMCs, sampled from a glioma patient whose treatment included an IDH1 peptide vaccine. J is TRBJ2-1 and V is TRBV20-1; no clear D gene. The CDR3 DNA reads TGCAGTGCTAGAGTCGGCAATGAGCAGTTCTTC. It codes for CSARVGNEQFF.